This note documents a single T cell receptor (beta chain) sequence. No antigen is known for it. The sample is drawn from a study of cytomegalovirus exposure and HLA in healthy donors. At the level of the study: HLA-typed donors were the source of approximately 80 million unique TCRs held in an early data release.

Whole-study findings and limits: The likely explanation for a cluster of highly shared sequence variants was sequencing artifact.

V was shortened by 3 bases and J by 3 bases, with 9 bases between the two germline ends. The length of the CDR3 is 14 residues. The germline V gene encodes CDR1 MNHEY and CDR2 SMNVEV (reference sequence). Healthy bone marrow donors made up the cohort. PCR was performed using 60 Vbeta and 13 Jbeta primers. Sequencing used immunoSEQ multiplex PCR; TCRdb keeps in-frame clones, though not all of them. The sample records 200,000 to 250,000 clones, 85% to 90% being singletons. Sequences were obtained from PBMCs. The clonotype originates from a human donor in good health. The chain is built from TRBV27 and TRBJ2-1; a weak D match, TRBD1 (5 bases). CDR3: CASSFLQVYNEQFF. As DNA, the CDR3 is TGTGCCAGCAGTTTCTTACAGGTCTACAATGAGCAGTTCTTC.